This TCR beta chain derives from a study of beta chain features in type 1 diabetes. Findings of the study overall: Type 1 diabetes patients had TCRB CDR3s that were shorter (moderately but significantly so) in all four CD4+ subsets.

CDR1 and CDR2 from the germline V gene are KGHSH and LQKENI. There are 13 residues in the CDR3. Trimming took 1 base from V and 5 from J, leaving 7 bases between them. This clone was observed a handful of times. Its specificity is not known. As every portion of the isolated RNA was reverse transcribed, the sequencing read expressed TCRB transcripts. Data came from immunoSEQ multiplex PCR; TCRdb stores just in-frame clones and leaves some out. The table lists 200,000 to 300,000 clones, 11% of them singletons. The receptor was derived from a man aged 25-45 years with type 1 diabetes. The sequenced material came from naive CD4+ T cells from blood. The chain combines TRBV18 with TRBJ2-3, with no clear D. Here the CDR3 DNA reads TGTGCCAGCTCACCACTTCGTAGAGATACGCAGTATTTT. It specifies CASSPLRRDTQYF.